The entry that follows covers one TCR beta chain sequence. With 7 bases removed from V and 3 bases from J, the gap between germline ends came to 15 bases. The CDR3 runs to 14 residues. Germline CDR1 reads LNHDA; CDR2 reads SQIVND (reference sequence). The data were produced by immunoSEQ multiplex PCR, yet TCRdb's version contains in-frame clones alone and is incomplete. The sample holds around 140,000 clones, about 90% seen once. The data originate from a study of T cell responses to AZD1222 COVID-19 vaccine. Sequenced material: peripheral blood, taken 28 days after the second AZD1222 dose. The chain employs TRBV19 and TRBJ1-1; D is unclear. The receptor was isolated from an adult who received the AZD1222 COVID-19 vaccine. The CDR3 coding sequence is TGTGCCAGTAATCTGGGCGGCGAGTACACTGAAGCTTTCTTT. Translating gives CASNLGGEYTEAFF.